This TCR beta chain was sequenced during a study of early T cells in non-severe SARS-CoV-2 infection. Study conclusions and caveats: Comparison of clonotypes with VDJdb favored anti-spike CD8 responses while missing private and CD4 specificities.

TCRdb ran MiXCR on the 5' RACE reads and lists one entry per CDR3 protein. The sample yields approximately 27,000 distinct CDR3 sequences, under 6.5% seen once. A note on this clonotype: The antigen is not known. A much larger clone sits a single nucleotide away, making a read error possible.

The germline CDR1 and CDR2 sequences are SGDLS and YYNGEE. The CDR3 consists of 14 residues. Deletions cut 0 bases from V and 4 bases from J, with 9 bases between. The sample consisted of whole blood. This TCR derives from an adult who was a healthcare worker with PCR-confirmed SARS-CoV-2 infection or an uninfected control (not recorded which). The V call is TRBV9, the J call TRBJ2-3; D possibly corresponds to TRBD1 (5 bases). The CDR3 loop reads CASSVEWGPDTQYF. The CDR3 region has the DNA TGTGCCAGCAGCGTAGAATGGGGCCCAGATACGCAGTATTTT.